These T cell receptor beta chains were read from a single sample in a study of blood T cell repertoires in COVID-19. Profiled with immunoSEQ multiplex PCR; TCRdb holds only in-frame clones, not every one. Among about 210,000 clones listed, around four fifths were seen once. The sequencing input was peripheral blood. The receptors derive from a man in his forties or fifties with active or convalescent COVID-19. Each CDR3 is given with its conserved first and last residue. Fields, in order: clone size, D gene, J gene, V gene, CDR3 protein, CDR3 DNA. The D gene is left open where the match is weak. Clone size is not always given. Where it is, it says once, few, many or a class for expanded clones.

>NA|NA|TRBJ2-7|TRBV7-8
CASSPGGEQYF
TGTGCCAGCAGCCCTGGGGGGGAGCAGTACTTC
>NA|TRBD1|TRBJ2-7|TRBV7-9
CASSLDRASYEQYF
TGTGCCAGCAGCTTGGACAGGGCTTCCTACGAGCAGTACTTC
>NA|NA|TRBJ1-3|TRBV30
CAWSPGSMAGNTIYF
TGTGCCTGGAGCCCAGGGTCTATGGCTGGAAACACCATATATTTT
>once|NA|TRBJ2-1|TRBV11-3
CASSLDSSYNEQFF
TGTGCCAGCAGCTTAGATAGCTCCTACAATGAGCAGTTCTTC
>NA|NA|TRBJ2-3|TRBV11-2
CASSLGEFVTDTQYF
TGTGCCAGCAGCTTAGGGGAGTTCGTCACAGATACGCAGTATTTT
>NA|NA|TRBJ1-3|TRBV28
CASSFRAGNTIYF
TGTGCCAGCAGTTTCCGGGCAGGGAACACCATATATTTT
>few|TRBD1|TRBJ1-3|TRBV9
CASSPRQGLGNTIYF
TGTGCCAGCAGCCCACGACAGGGGTTAGGAAACACCATATATTTT
>NA|TRBD1|TRBJ1-4|TRBV30
CAWSRTGGNEKLFF
TGTGCCTGGAGTAGGACAGGGGGTAATGAAAAACTGTTTTTT
>NA|TRBD1|TRBJ2-1|TRBV15
CATSGGDRGINEQFF
TGTGCCACCAGCGGCGGGGACAGGGGGATCAATGAGCAGTTCTTC
>NA|NA|TRBJ1-4|TRBV7-9
CASSPQGGGEKLFF
TGTGCCAGCAGCCCTCAGGGAGGAGGTGAAAAACTGTTTTTT
>NA|NA|TRBJ1-2|TRBV3-1/TRBV3-2
CASSQSGNGYTF
TGTGCCAGCAGCCAATCAGGGAACGGCTACACCTTC
>NA|NA|TRBJ2-5|TRBV7-9
CASTEGGEEAQYF
TGTGCCAGCACCGAGGGAGGAGAGGAGGCCCAGTACTTC
>NA|NA|TRBJ1-1|TRBV20-1
CSASHVRNTEAFF
TGCAGTGCTAGTCACGTCAGGAACACTGAAGCTTTCTTT
>NA|NA|TRBJ2-7|TRBV11-2
CASSGDSAAGSEQYF
TGTGCCAGCAGCGGCGACTCCGCCGCGGGGAGCGAGCAGTACTTC
>NA|TRBD2|TRBJ2-3|TRBV6-5
CASSPGLAGGDTQYF
TGTGCCAGCAGTCCCGGACTAGCGGGGGGAGATACGCAGTATTTT
>NA|TRBD1|TRBJ1-2|TRBV19
CASSTRTGGPTDYGYTF
TGTGCCAGTAGTACCCGGACAGGGGGGCCCACGGACTATGGCTACACCTTC
>NA|TRBD1|TRBJ1-1|TRBV6-2/TRBV6-3
CASSDLRGDTEAFF
TGTGCCAGCAGTGACCTCAGGGGGGACACTGAAGCTTTCTTT
>once|NA|TRBJ1-2|TRBV7-8
CASSRDAGQNYGYTF
TGTGCCAGCAGTCGAGACGCAGGACAGAACTATGGCTACACCTTC
>few|TRBD1|TRBJ2-7|TRBV6-4
CASRSDRSENEQYF
TGTGCCAGCAGGTCGGACAGGTCGGAAAACGAGCAGTACTTC
>NA|NA|TRBJ2-7|TRBV18
CASSPSQGIQYEQYF
TGTGCCAGCTCACCCAGCCAGGGAATACAATACGAGCAGTACTTC
>NA|NA|TRBJ2-1|TRBV5-1
CASSLETVLVRRLFF
TGCGCCAGCAGCTTGGAGACCGTCCTAGTGCGTCGCCTGTTCTTC
>NA|TRBD1|TRBJ1-2|TRBV5-4
CASSLGGLNPGQGSHGYTF
TGTGCCAGCAGCTTGGGGGGACTAAATCCGGGACAGGGGAGTCATGGCTACACCTTC
>NA|NA|TRBJ2-7|TRBV7-2
CASSFGGARGYEQYF
TGTGCCAGCAGCTTTGGGGGGGCTCGTGGCTACGAGCAGTACTTC
>NA|TRBD2|TRBJ2-5|TRBV2
CASSDAGRGGLETQYF
TGTGCCAGCAGTGACGCGGGGCGGGGGGGCCTCGAGACCCAGTACTTC
>NA|NA|TRBJ1-1|TRBV30
CAWSDWGRNTEAFF
TGTGCCTGGAGTGATTGGGGGCGCAACACTGAAGCTTTCTTT
>NA|NA|TRBJ1-4|TRBV25-1
CASSPRSGATNEKLFF
TGTGCCAGCAGTCCCCGCAGTGGAGCAACTAATGAAAAACTGTTTTTT
>NA|TRBD1|TRBJ1-1|TRBV27
CASSPRGKNTEAFF
TGTGCCAGCAGTCCCAGGGGGAAAAACACTGAAGCTTTCTTT
>NA|NA|TRBJ2-2|TRBV11-3
CASSLGTAVTGELFF
TGTGCCAGCAGCTTAGGGACAGCCGTCACCGGGGAGCTGTTTTTT
>NA|NA|TRBJ1-1|TRBV28
CASSLKVGGTFF
TGTGCCAGCAGTTTGAAAGTAGGGGGAACTTTCTTT
>NA|TRBD2|TRBJ2-3|TRBV11-2
CASSLVGASGGGTDTQYF
TGTGCCAGCAGCTTAGTAGGCGCTAGCGGGGGGGGGACAGATACGCAGTATTTT
>NA|TRBD2|TRBJ2-1|TRBV19
CASSVSGGAEEQFF
TGTGCCAGTAGTGTTAGCGGGGGGGCCGAAGAGCAGTTCTTC
>NA|NA|TRBJ1-1|TRBV14
CASSLNMNTEAFF
TGTGCCAGCAGCCTTAATATGAACACTGAAGCTTTCTTT
>NA|TRBD1|TRBJ2-2|TRBV19
CASRITGVETGELFF
TGTGCCAGTAGAATAACAGGGGTAGAGACCGGGGAGCTGTTTTTT
>NA|NA|TRBJ2-5|TRBV7-2
CASSPSLVAETQYF
TGTGCCAGCAGCCCCTCACTAGTTGCAGAGACCCAGTACTTC
>NA|NA|TRBJ1-2|TRBV24-1
CATSAGDYGYTF
TGTGCCACCAGTGCGGGGGACTATGGCTACACCTTC
>NA|NA|TRBJ2-1|TRBV7-3
CASSLTRANEQFF
TGTGCCAGCAGCTTAACCAGGGCTAATGAGCAGTTCTTC
>once|TRBD2|TRBJ2-3|TRBV18
CASSPRLAGSTDTQYF
TGTGCCAGCTCACCCAGACTAGCGGGAAGCACAGATACGCAGTATTTT
>NA|NA|TRBJ1-2|TRBV7-2
CASSLARFYGYTF
TGTGCCAGCAGCTTAGCCCGGTTCTATGGCTACACCTTC
>few|TRBD1|TRBJ2-7|TRBV27
CASTRQGDSEQYF
TGTGCCAGCACTCGACAGGGAGACTCCGAGCAGTACTTC
>NA|TRBD1|TRBJ1-1|TRBV28
CASSQGQGALFF
TGTGCCAGCAGTCAAGGACAGGGCGCCTTGTTTTTT
>NA|NA|TRBJ1-6|TRBV5-1
CASSLVGGELNSPLHF
TGCGCCAGCAGCTTGGTTGGAGGGGAATTAAATTCACCCCTCCACTTT
>once|TRBD1|TRBJ1-3|TRBV28
CASTWGQGSSGNTIYF
TGTGCCAGTACGTGGGGACAGGGAAGCTCTGGAAACACCATATATTTT
>NA|TRBD1|TRBJ2-1|TRBV12-5
CASGPPGQAPNEQFF
TGTGCTAGTGGTCCGCCGGGACAGGCCCCCAATGAGCAGTTCTTC